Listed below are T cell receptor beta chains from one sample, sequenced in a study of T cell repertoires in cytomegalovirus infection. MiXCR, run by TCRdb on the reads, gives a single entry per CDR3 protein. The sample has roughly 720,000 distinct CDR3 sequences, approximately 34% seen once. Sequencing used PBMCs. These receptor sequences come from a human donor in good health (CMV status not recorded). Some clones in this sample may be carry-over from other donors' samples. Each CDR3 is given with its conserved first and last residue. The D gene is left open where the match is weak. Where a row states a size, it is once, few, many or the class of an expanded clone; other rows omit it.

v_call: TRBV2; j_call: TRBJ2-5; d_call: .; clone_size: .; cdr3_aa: CASKEGTEETQYF; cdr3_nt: TGTGCCAGCAAGGAAGGAACGGAAGAGACCCAGTACTTC
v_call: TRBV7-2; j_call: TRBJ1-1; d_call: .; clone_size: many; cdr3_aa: CASSLVPFNTEAFF; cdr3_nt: TGTGCCAGCAGCTTAGTCCCATTTAACACTGAAGCTTTCTTT
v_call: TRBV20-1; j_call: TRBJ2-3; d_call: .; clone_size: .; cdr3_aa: CSARGQGWSDKQYF; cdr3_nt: TGCAGTGCTCGAGGGCAGGGGTGGTCAGATAAGCAGTATTTT
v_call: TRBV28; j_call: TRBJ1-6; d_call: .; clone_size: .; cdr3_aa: CASSLTEYNSPLHF; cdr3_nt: TGTGCCAGCAGTTTGACAGAATATAATTCACCCCTCCACTTT
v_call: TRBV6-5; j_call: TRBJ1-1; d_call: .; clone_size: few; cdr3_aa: CASSYAGEAFF; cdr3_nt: TGTGCCAGCAGTTACGCGGGGGAAGCTTTCTTT
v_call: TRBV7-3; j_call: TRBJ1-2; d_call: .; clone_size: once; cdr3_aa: CASSFRSWGAMGYTF; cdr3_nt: TGTGCCAGCAGCTTCAGGTCGTGGGGCGCGATGGGCTACACCTTC
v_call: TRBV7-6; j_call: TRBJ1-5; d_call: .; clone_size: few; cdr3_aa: CASGTGPNQPQHF; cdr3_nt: TGTGCCAGCGGGACGGGGCCCAATCAGCCCCAGCATTTT
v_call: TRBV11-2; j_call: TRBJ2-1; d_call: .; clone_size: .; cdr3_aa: CASSLVPSLSSYNEQFF; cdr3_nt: TGTGCCAGCAGCTTAGTTCCGAGCTTGAGCTCCTACAATGAGCAGTTCTTC
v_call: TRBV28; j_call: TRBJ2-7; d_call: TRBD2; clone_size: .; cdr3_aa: CASSLGGNVHEQYF; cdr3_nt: TGTGCCAGCAGTCTGGGAGGGAACGTTCACGAGCAGTACTTC
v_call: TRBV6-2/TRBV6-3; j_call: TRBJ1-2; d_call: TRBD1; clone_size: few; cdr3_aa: CASSSTGPSNYGYTF; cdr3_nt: TGTGCCAGCAGTTCGACAGGGCCCTCTAACTATGGCTACACCTTC
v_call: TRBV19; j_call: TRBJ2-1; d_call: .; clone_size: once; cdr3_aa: CASSIVKAEEQFF; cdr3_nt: TGTGCCAGTAGTATAGTAAAAGCGGAAGAGCAGTTCTTC
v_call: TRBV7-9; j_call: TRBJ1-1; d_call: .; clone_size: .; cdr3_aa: CASSPSSHESAAFF; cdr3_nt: TGTGCCAGCAGCCCCAGTTCTCACGAGTCTGCAGCTTTCTTT
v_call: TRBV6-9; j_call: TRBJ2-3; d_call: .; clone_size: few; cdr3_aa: CASSYKRFTDTQYF; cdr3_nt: TGTGCCAGCAGTTACAAGAGATTCACAGATACGCAGTATTTT
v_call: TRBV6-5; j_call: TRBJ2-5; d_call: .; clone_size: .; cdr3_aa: CASSYHVQETQYF; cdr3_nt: TGTGCCAGCAGTTACCATGTCCAAGAGACCCAGTACTTC
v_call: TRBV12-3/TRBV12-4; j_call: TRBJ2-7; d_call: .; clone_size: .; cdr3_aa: CASSSRGQAIYEQYF; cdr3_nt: TGTGCCAGCAGTTCCCGGGGCCAGGCTATCTACGAGCAGTACTTC
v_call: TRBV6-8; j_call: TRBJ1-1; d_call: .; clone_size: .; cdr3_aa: CARSYFAGTKDTEAFF; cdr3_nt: TGTGCCCGCAGTTACTTCGCCGGGACTAAGGATACTGAAGCTTTCTTT
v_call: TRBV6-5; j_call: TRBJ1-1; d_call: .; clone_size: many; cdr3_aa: CASSSRGVLTEAFF; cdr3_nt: TGTGCCAGCAGTAGCCGGGGGGTACTCACTGAAGCTTTCTTT
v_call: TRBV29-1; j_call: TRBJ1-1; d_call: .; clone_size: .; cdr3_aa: CSVGEFTMNTEAFF; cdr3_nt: TGCAGCGTTGGGGAGTTCACGATGAACACTGAAGCTTTCTTT
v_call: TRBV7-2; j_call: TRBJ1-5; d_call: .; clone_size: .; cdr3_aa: CASSLGYGRQPQHF; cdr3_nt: TGTGCCAGCAGCTTAGGGTATGGTAGGCAGCCCCAGCATTTT
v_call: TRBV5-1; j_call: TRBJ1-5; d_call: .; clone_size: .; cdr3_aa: CASSPDSLNQPQHF; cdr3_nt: TGCGCCAGCAGCCCGGACAGCCTCAATCAGCCCCAGCATTTT
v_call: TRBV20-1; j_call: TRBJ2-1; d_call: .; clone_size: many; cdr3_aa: CSGKGDGRFYEQFF; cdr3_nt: TGCAGTGGAAAGGGGGACGGACGATTTTATGAGCAGTTCTTC
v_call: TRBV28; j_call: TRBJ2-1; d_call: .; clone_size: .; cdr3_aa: CASSGAGPRVNEQFF; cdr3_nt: TGTGCCAGCAGTGGGGCCGGGCCCCGGGTAAATGAGCAGTTCTTC
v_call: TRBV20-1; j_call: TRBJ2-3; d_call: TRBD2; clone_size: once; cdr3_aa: CSARDPVRGGTDTQYF; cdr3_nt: TGCAGTGCTAGAGATCCCGTGCGGGGGGGCACAGATACGCAGTATTTT
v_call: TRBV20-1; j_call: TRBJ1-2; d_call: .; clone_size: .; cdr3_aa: CSARADKKSGYTF; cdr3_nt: TGCAGTGCTAGAGCCGACAAGAAGTCTGGCTACACCTTC
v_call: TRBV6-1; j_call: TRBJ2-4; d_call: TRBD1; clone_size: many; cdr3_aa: CASTKKQDRELAKNIQYF; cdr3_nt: TGTGCCAGCACCAAAAAACAGGACAGGGAACTAGCCAAAAACATTCAGTACTTC
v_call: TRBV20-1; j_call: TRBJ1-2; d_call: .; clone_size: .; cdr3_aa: CSARLRHGYTF; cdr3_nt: TGCAGTGCTAGGTTACGGCATGGCTACACCTTC
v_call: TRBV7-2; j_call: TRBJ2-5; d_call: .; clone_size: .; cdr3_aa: CASSLVWVSGKKETQYF; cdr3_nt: TGTGCCAGCAGCTTAGTGTGGGTTAGCGGCAAAAAAGAGACCCAGTACTTC
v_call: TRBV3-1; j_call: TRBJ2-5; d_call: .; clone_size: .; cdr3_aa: CASSQDGLAGETQYF; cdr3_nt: TGTGCCAGCAGCCAAGACGGTCTAGCAGGAGAGACCCAGTACTTC
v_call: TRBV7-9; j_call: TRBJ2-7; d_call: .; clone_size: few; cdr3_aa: CASSLGGTLPEQYF; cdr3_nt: TGTGCCAGCAGCTTAGGGGGGACCTTACCCGAGCAGTACTTC
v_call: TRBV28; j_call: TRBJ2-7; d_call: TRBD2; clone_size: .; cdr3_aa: CASSPAGGKTSYEQYF; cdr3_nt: TGTGCCAGCAGTCCGGCGGGGGGGAAGACCTCCTACGAGCAGTACTTC
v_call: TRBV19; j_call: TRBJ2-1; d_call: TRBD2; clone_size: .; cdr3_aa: CASSIGSGRETLNEQFF; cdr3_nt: TGTGCCAGTAGTATAGGGAGCGGGAGGGAGACCCTCAATGAGCAGTTCTTC
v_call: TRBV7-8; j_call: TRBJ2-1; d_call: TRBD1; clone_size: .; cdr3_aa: CASSLVGTGNEQFF; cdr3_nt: TGTGCCAGCAGCTTAGTTGGGACAGGGAATGAGCAGTTCTTC
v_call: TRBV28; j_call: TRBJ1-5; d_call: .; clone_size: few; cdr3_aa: CASIPGPSNQPQHF; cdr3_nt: TGTGCCAGCATTCCGGGCCCCTCCAATCAGCCCCAGCATTTT
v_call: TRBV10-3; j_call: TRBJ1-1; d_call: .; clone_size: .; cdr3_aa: CAISDEGGPNTEAFF; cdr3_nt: TGTGCCATCAGTGATGAGGGCGGACCGAACACTGAAGCTTTCTTT
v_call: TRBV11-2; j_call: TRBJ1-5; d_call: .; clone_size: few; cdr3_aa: CASSFNSGGQPQHF; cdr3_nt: TGTGCCAGCAGCTTTAACTCGGGTGGTCAGCCCCAGCATTTT
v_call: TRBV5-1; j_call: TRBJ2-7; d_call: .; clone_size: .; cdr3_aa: CASSFGQNSYEQYF; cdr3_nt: TGCGCCAGCAGCTTCGGGCAGAACTCCTACGAGCAGTACTTC
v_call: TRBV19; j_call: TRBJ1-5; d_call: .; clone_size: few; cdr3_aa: CASTRGGDYQPQHF; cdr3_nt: TGTGCCAGTACCCGGGGGGGAGATTATCAGCCCCAGCATTTT
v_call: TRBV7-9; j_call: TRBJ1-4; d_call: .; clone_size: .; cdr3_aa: CASRGGATNEKLFF; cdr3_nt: TGTGCCAGCCGCGGGGGCGCAACTAATGAAAAACTGTTTTTT
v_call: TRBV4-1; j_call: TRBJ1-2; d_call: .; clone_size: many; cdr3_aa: CASSQLTAGHRSSYGYTF; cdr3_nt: TGCGCCAGCAGCCAACTTACCGCGGGACACCGTTCCTCCTATGGCTACACCTTC
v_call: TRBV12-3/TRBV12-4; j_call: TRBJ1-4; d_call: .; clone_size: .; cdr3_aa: CASSFSRKGSEKLFF; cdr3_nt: TGTGCCAGCAGTTTCTCACGGAAGGGTAGTGAAAAACTGTTTTTT
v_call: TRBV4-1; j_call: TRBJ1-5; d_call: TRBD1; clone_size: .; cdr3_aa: CASSQEGRGWDQPQHF; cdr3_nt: TGCGCCAGCAGCCAAGAGGGCAGGGGGTGGGATCAGCCCCAGCATTTT
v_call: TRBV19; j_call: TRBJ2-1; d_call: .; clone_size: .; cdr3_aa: CASSPDSLAVNEQFF; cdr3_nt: TGTGCCAGTAGTCCCGACAGCCTTGCAGTTAATGAGCAGTTCTTC
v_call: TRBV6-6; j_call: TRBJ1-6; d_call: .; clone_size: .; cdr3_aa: CASTLGADNSPLHF; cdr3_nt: TGTGCCAGCACCCTAGGGGCCGATAATTCACCCCTCCACTTT
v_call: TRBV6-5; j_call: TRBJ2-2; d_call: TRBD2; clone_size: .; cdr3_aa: CASRGRGTGELFF; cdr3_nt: TGTGCCAGCAGGGGGAGGGGAACCGGGGAGCTGTTTTTT
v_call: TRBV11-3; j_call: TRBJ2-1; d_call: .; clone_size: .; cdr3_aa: CASSIGQLYNEQFF; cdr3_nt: TGTGCCAGCAGCATAGGACAGTTATACAATGAGCAGTTCTTC
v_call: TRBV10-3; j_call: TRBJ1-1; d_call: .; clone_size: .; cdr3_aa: CAISESPIQGTEAFF; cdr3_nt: TGTGCCATCAGTGAGTCCCCAATCCAGGGCACTGAAGCTTTCTTT
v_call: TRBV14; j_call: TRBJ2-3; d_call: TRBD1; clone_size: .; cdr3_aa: CASSPHRGTGPDTQYF; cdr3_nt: TGTGCCAGCAGCCCGCACCGCGGGACAGGCCCAGATACGCAGTATTTT
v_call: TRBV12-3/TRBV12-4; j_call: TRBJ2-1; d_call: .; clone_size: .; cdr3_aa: CASCRIRECDEQFF; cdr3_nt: TGTGCCAGCTGCCGCATCCGGGAGTGCGATGAGCAGTTCTTC